This TCR beta chain stems from a study of cytomegalovirus exposure and HLA in healthy donors. The PCR contained 60 Vbeta and 13 Jbeta primers. Sequencing used immunoSEQ multiplex PCR; TCRdb keeps in-frame clones, though not all of them. The table records 170,000 or so clones, more than 70% of them present only once. Germline lookup yields CDR1 SGHTA and CDR2 FQGNSA. The CDR3 runs 15 residues. The V end lost 1 base, the J end lost 4 bases, and 13 bases lay between the germline ends. Material: PBMCs. The genes are TRBV7-2 and TRBJ1-2, with D possibly matching TRBD1 (6 bases). The sequence derives from a male donor in good health and CMV-seropositive. As DNA, the CDR3 is TGTGCCAGCAGCTTAGGTGTGGCAGGGGTCTATGGCTACACCTTC. This sequence encodes CASSLGVAGVYGYTF.